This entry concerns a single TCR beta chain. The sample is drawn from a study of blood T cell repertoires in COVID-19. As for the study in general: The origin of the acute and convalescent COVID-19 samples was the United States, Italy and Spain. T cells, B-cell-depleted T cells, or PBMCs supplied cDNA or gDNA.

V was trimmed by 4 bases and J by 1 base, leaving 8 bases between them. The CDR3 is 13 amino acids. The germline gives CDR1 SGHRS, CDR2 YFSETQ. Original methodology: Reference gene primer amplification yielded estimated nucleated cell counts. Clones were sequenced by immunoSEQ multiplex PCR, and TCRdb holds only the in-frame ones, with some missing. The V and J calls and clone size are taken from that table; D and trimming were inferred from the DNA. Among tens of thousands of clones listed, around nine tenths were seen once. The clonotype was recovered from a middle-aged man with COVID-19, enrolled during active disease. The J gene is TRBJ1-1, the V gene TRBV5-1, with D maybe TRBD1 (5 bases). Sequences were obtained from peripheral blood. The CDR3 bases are TGCGCCAGCAGCACAGGACAGAACACTGAAGCTTTCTTT. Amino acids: CASSTGQNTEAFF.